This T cell receptor (beta chain) emerged from a study of cytomegalovirus exposure and HLA in healthy donors. Study outcomes and limitations: Roughly even sequencing depth across donors was the assumption behind the presence/absence analyses. Being productive about 90% or about 30% of the time was typical of most TCR beta V segments in an earlier analysis. Later analysis revealed greater clonal expansion in HLA-associated TCR beta chains than in equally common others.

Regarding this clone: Its antigen remains unknown.

13 Jbeta primers and 60 Vbeta primers were used for the PCR. This table comes from immunoSEQ multiplex PCR, and its TCRdb copy is limited to in-frame clones, with some not included. The sample lists approximately 110,000 clones; less than 80% were seen once. The germline V gene has CDR1 MDHEN and CDR2 SYDVKM. The V and J ends lost 6 bases and 5 bases respectively, with 11 bases between them. The CDR3 sequence is 12 residues long. The sample consisted of PBMCs. This sequence joins TRBV28 and TRBJ2-7, with D perhaps matching TRBD1 (5 bases). This TCR was recovered from a woman between 40 and 50 years old in good health and CMV-seronegative. CDR3 coding DNA: TGTGCCAGCAGGGACATTAACCACGAGCAGTACTTC. Residues: CASRDINHEQYF.